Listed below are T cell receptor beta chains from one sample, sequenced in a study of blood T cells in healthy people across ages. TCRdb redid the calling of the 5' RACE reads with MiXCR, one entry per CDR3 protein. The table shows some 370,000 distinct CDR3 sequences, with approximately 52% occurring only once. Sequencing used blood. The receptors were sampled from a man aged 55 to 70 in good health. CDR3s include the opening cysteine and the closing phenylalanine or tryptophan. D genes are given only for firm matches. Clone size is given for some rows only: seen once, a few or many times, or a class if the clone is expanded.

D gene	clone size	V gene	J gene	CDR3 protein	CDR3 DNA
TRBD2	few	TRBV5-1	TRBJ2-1	CASSLVATSGGSSYNEQFF	TGCGCCAGCAGCTTGGTCGCGACTAGCGGGGGTTCTAGTTACAATGAGCAGTTCTTC
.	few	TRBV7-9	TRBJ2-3	CASSLAVPSADTQYF	TGTGCCAGCAGCTTAGCGGTTCCTAGCGCAGATACGCAGTATTTT
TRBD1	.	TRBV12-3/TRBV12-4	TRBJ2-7	CASSPDRPKGYEQYF	TGTGCCAGCAGTCCGGACAGGCCGAAGGGCTACGAGCAGTACTTC
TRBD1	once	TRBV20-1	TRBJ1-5	CSASVTGGNQPQHF	TGCAGTGCTAGTGTGACAGGGGGCAATCAGCCCCAGCATTTT
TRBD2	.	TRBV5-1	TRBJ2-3	CASSPGLAGSMDTQYF	TGCGCCAGCAGCCCGGGACTAGCGGGATCAATGGATACGCAGTATTTT
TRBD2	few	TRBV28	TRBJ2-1	CASSPLAGASMKQFF	TGTGCCAGCAGTCCATTAGCGGGAGCGTCAATGAAGCAGTTCTTC
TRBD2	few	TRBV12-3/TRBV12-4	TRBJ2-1	CASKLLAGGPVEQFF	TGTGCCAGCAAGTTACTAGCGGGAGGGCCCGTTGAGCAGTTCTTC
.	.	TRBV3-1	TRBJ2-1	CASSQENPRNEQFF	TGTGCCAGCAGCCAAGAGAACCCTCGCAATGAGCAGTTCTTC
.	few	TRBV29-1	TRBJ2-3	CSGIAATSTDTQYF	TGCAGCGGGATAGCGGCAACTAGCACAGATACGCAGTATTTT
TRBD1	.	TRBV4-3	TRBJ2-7	CASSQDIRTGIPYEQYF	TGCGCCAGCAGCCAAGATATCAGGACAGGGATTCCCTACGAGCAGTACTTC
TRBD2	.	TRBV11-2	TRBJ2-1	CASSPWAIAGFHEQFF	TGTGCCAGCAGCCCCTGGGCAATAGCGGGGTTCCATGAGCAGTTCTTC
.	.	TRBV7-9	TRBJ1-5	CASSPGTAPQPQHF	TGTGCCAGCAGCCCCGGGACCGCCCCACAGCCCCAGCATTTT
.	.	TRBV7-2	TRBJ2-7	CASSFAEGSYEQYF	TGTGCCAGCAGCTTTGCCGAGGGGTCCTACGAGCAGTACTTC
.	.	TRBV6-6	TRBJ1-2	CASSYLGQDGYTF	TGTGCCAGCAGTTACTTGGGGCAGGATGGCTACACCTTC
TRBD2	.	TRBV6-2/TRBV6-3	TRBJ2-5	CASTKGTNGKTQYF	TGTGCCAGCACCAAGGGGACTAACGGGAAGACCCAGTACTTC
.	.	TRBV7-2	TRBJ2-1	CASSLLARRGDEQFF	TGTGCCAGCAGCTTACTAGCGCGAAGAGGGGATGAGCAGTTCTTC
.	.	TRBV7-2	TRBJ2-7	CASSLDPLSYEQYF	TGTGCCAGCAGCCTAGATCCCCTCTCCTACGAGCAGTACTTC
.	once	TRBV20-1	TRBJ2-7	CSADPLGYEQYF	TGCAGTGCCGACCCTTTGGGGTACGAGCAGTACTTC
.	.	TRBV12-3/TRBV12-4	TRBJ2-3	CASTRMTDTEYF	TGTGCCAGCACCAGGATGACAGATACGGAGTATTTT
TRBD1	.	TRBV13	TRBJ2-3	CASRWDRGVGTDTQYF	TGTGCCAGCAGATGGGACAGGGGCGTCGGTACAGATACGCAGTATTTT
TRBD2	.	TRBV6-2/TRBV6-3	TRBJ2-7	CASTYEASGDSSYEQYF	TGTGCCAGCACCTATGAGGCTAGCGGGGACAGCTCCTACGAGCAGTACTTC
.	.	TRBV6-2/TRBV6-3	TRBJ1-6	CASSYYGEYNSPPHF	TGTGCCAGCAGTTACTACGGGGAATATAATTCACCCCCCCACTTT
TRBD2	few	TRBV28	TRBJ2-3	CASSPRDPQAGGRTQYF	TGTGCCAGCAGTCCACGGGACCCCCAAGCGGGAGGTCGTACGCAGTATTTT
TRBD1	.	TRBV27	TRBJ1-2	CASSRETGGVGGYTF	TGTGCCAGCAGCCGCGAAACAGGGGGGGTTGGTGGCTACACCTTC
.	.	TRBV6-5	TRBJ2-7	CASSGSRGPYEQYF	TGTGCCAGCAGTGGGTCCCGGGGACCCTACGAGCAGTACTTC
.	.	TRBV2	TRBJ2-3	CANSRSTDTQYF	TGTGCCAACAGTCGCAGCACAGATACGCAGTATTTT
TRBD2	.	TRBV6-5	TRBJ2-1	CASAREGYNEQFF	TGTGCCAGCGCCAGGGAGGGGTACAATGAGCAGTTCTTC
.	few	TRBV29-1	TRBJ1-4	CSVGVPQGITEKLFF	TGCAGCGTGGGGGTTCCCCAGGGAATAACTGAAAAACTGTTTTTT
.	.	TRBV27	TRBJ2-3	CASSRDGTSTDTQYF	TGTGCCAGCAGTAGGGACGGCACTAGCACAGATACGCAGTATTTT
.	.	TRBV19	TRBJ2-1	CASSIGGGKQFF	TGCGCCAGTAGTATAGGGGGAGGTAAGCAGTTCTTC
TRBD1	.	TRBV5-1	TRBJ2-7	CASSFLAGTGTYEQYF	TGCGCCAGCAGCTTTCTTGCCGGGACAGGCACCTACGAGCAGTACTTC
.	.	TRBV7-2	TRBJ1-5	CASSLNSNQPQHF	TGTGCCAGCAGCTTAAACAGCAATCAGCCCCAGCATTTT
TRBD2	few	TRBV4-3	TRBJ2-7	CASSRGTSGEQYF	TGCGCCAGCAGCCGAGGGACTAGTGGGGAGCAGTACTTC
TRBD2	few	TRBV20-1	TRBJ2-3	CSARPSGNTDTQYF	TGCAGTGCTAGACCCAGCGGGAACACAGATACGCAGTATTTT
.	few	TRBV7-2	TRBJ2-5	CASSLAPGGLQETQYF	TGTGCCAGCAGCTTAGCCCCAGGGGGGCTACAAGAGACCCAGTACTTC
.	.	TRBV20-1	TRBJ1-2	CSVPEKQRRGYTF	TGCAGTGTCCCCGAAAAACAGAGACGTGGCTACACCTTC
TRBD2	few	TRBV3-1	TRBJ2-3	CASSPLSLAGGPADTQYF	TGTGCCAGCAGCCCACTGTCACTAGCGGGGGGGCCGGCAGATACGCAGTATTTT
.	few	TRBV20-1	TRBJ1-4	CSASLQPSGVGEKLFF	TGCAGTGCTAGTCTTCAACCATCGGGGGTTGGTGAAAAACTGTTTTTT
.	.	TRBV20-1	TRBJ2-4	CSARGGGWRDIQYF	TGCAGTGCTAGAGGTGGGGGGTGGCGGGACATTCAGTACTTC
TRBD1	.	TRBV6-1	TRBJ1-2	CASRGQGAGNYGYTF	TGTGCCAGCAGGGGACAGGGGGCTGGGAACTATGGCTACACCTTC